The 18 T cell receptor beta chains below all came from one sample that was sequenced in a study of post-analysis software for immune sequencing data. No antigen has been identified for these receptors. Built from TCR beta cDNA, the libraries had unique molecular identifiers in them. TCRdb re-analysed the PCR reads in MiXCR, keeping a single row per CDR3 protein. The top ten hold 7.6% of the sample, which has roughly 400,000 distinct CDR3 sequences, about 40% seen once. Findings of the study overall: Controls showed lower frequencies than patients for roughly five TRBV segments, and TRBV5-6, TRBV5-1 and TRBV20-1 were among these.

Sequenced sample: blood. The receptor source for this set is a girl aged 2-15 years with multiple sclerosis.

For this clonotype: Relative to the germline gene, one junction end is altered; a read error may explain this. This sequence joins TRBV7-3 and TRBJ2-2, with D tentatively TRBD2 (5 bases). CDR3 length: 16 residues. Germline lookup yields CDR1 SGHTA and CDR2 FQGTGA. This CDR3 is CASSLLPGSNTGEPFF. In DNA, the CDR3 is TGTGCCAGCAGCTTATTGCCGGGATCGAACACCGGGGAGCCGTTTTTT.

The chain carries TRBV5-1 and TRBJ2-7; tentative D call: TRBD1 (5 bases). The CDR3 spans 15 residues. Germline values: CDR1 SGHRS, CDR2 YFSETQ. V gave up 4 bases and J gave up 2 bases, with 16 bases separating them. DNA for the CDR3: TGCGCCAGCAGCCCGATGGGGCAGTCGGCCTACGAGCAGTACTTC. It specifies CASSPMGQSAYEQYF.

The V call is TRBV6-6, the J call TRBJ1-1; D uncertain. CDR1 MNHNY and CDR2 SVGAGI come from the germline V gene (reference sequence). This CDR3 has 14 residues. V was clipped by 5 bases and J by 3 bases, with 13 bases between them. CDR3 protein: CASSKPFEYTEAFF. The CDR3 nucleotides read TGTGCCAGCAGTAAGCCGTTCGAGTACACTGAAGCTTTCTTT.

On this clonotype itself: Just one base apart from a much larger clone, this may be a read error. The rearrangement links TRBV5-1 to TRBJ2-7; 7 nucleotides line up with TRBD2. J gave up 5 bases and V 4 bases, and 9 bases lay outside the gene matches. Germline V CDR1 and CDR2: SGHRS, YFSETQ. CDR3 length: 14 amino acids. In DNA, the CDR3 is TGCGCCAGCAGCGGAGGGGAGGGCGGTGACGAGCAGTACTTC. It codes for CASSGGEGGDEQYF.

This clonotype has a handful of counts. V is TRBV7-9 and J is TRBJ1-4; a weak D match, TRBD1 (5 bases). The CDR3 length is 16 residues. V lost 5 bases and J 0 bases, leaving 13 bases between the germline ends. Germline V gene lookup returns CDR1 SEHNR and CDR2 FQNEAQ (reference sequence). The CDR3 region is CASSNGRAPTNEKLFF. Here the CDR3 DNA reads TGTGCCAGCAGCAACGGCAGGGCGCCAACTAATGAAAAACTGTTTTTT.

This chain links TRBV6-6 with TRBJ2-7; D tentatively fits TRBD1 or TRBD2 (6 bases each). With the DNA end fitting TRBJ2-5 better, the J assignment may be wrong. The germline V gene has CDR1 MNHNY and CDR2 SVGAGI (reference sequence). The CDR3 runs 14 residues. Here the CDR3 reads CASIRGHVQETQYF. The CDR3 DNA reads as TGTGCCAGCATACGGGGGCATGTCCAAGAGACCCAGTACTTC.

The DNA for the CDR3 is TGCAGCGTTGGTACGGCGACAGGGAGGACCTACGAGCAGTACTTC. This encodes CSVGTATGRTYEQYF. The chain links TRBV29-1 to TRBJ2-7, with D perhaps matching TRBD1 (7 bases). The V gene's germline CDR1 is SQVTM and CDR2 ANQGSEA. The V end was cut by 4 bases, the J end by 2 bases, with 18 bases between. The CDR3 runs 15 residues.

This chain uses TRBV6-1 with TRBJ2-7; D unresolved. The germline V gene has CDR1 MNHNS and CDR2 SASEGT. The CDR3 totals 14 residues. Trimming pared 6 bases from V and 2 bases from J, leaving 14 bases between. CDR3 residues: CASRTGQFTYEQYF. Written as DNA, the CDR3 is TGTGCCAGCAGGACCGGGCAATTTACCTACGAGCAGTACTTC.

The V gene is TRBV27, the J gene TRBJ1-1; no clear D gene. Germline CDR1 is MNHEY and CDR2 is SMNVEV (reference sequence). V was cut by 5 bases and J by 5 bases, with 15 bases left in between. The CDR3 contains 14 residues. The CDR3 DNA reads TGTGCCAGCAGTGAGCTTTGGGGTATAACTGAAGCTTTCTTT. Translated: CASSELWGITEAFF.

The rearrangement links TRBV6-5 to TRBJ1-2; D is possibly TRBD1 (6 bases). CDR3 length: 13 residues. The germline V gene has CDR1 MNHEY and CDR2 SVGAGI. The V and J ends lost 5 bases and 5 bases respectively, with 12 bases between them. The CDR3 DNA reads TGTGCCAGCAGTCCACAGGGAGTTTATGGCTACACCTTC. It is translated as CASSPQGVYGYTF.

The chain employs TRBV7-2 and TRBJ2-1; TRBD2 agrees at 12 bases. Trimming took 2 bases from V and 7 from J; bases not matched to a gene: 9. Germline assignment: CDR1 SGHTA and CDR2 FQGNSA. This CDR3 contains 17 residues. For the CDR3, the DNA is TGTGCCAGCAGCTTAAGGCTATGGACTAGCGGGACTAATGAGCAGTTCTTC. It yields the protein CASSLRLWTSGTNEQFF.

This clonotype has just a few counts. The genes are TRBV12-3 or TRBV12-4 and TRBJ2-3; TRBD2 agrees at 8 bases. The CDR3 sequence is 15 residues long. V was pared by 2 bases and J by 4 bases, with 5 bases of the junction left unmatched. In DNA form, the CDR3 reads TGTGCCAGCAGTTTAAGAAGCGGGAGCCCAGATACGCAGTATTTT. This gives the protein CASSLRSGSPDTQYF.

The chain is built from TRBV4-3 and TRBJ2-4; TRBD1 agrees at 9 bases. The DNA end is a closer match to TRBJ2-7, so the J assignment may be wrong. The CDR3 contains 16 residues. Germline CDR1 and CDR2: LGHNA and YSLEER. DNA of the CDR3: TGCGCCAGCAGCCAAGAATTCGGGACAGGGAACTACGAGCAGTACTTC. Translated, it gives CASSQEFGTGNYEQYF.

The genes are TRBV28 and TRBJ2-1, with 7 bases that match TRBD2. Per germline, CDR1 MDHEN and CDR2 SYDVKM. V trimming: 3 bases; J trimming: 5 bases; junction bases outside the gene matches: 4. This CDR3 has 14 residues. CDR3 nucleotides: TGTGCCAGCAGTTTTAGCGGGCCGGACAATGAGCAGTTCTTC. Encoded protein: CASSFSGPDNEQFF.

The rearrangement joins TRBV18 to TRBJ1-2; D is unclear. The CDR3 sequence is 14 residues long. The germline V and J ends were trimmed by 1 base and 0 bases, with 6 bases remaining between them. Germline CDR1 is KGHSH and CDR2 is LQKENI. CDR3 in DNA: TGTGCCAGCTCACCACAGGGCCCTAACTATGGCTACACCTTC. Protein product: CASSPQGPNYGYTF.

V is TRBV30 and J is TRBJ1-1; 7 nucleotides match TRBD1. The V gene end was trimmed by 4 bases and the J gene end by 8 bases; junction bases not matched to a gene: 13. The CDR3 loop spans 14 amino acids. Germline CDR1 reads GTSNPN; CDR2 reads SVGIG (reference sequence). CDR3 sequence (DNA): TGTGCCTGGATGAGAATTGACAGGGCGGCCGAAGCTTTCTTT. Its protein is CAWMRIDRAAEAFF.

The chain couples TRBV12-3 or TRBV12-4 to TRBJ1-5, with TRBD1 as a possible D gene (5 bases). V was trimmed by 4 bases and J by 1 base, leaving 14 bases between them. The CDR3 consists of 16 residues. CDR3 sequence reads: CASSSLGQESNQPQHF. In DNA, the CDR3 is TGTGCCAGCAGTTCCCTGGGGCAGGAGAGCAATCAGCCCCAGCATTTT.

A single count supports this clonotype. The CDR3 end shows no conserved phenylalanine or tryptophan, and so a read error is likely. The CDR3 reads CASSFLSTGNQYC. DNA for the CDR3: TGTGCCAGCAGTTTTTTGTCAACGGGGAATCAGTACTGC. The rearrangement links TRBV12-3 or TRBV12-4 to TRBJ2-5; the D gene is possibly TRBD2 (5 bases). V lost 3 bases and J 11 bases, leaving 16 bases between the germline ends. This CDR3 is built from 13 residues.